The rows below give T cell receptor beta chains drawn from one sample of a study of monozygotic twins with inflammatory bowel disease. TCRdb reprocessed the 5' RACE reads, keeping one entry per CDR3 protein, no DNA. The sample table sets out about 380,000 distinct CDR3 sequences. The sample comprised blood. The source is a human donor with ulcerative colitis or Crohn's disease, or a healthy co-twin of an affected twin (not recorded which). CDR3s include the opening cysteine and the closing phenylalanine or tryptophan.

TRBV18	TRBJ1-1	CASSPDQEFTEAFF
TRBV11-2	TRBJ1-2	CASERATNYGYTF
TRBV20-1	TRBJ1-5	CSAREPLTGYNQPQHF
TRBV18	TRBJ2-7	CASSEPGQDHYEQYF
TRBV29-1	TRBJ2-7	CSVHYGTGGYEQYF
TRBV25-1	TRBJ2-1	CASSGDRRDNEQFF
TRBV6-5	TRBJ1-3	CASSYIIRDSGNTIYF
TRBV9	TRBJ1-2	CASSSGGGANYGYTF
TRBV12-3/TRBV12-4	TRBJ1-5	CASSFDRGESNQPQHF
TRBV4-2	TRBJ2-5	CASSQDLEGGPGETQYF
TRBV27	TRBJ2-5	CASSPSPGQGWETQYF
TRBV4-2	TRBJ1-5	CASSQEGQGSQPQHF
TRBV28	TRBJ2-7	CASGDRGLVEQYF
TRBV5-1	TRBJ2-7	CASSLRDTAYEQYF
TRBV6-5	TRBJ2-1	CASSYGTARSYNEQFF
TRBV7-9	TRBJ1-5	CASSPGSGNQPQHF
TRBV5-4	TRBJ2-7	CASSFDATGLYEQYF
TRBV3-1	TRBJ2-3	CASGRGGTTDTQYF
TRBV7-2	TRBJ2-1	CASNNGGQYNEQFF
TRBV4-3	TRBJ2-7	CASSQWLSSYEQYF
TRBV11-3	TRBJ2-1	CASSLSLSPLYNEQFF
TRBV6-1	TRBJ1-6	CASSRQHPKFGNSPLHF
TRBV7-3	TRBJ2-1	CASSLTRDIYNEQFF
TRBV4-1	TRBJ2-7	CASSQGLAGGFSYEQYF
TRBV20-1	TRBJ1-1	CSARGASWGEAFF
TRBV20-1	TRBJ1-5	CSARADGDQPQHF
TRBV9	TRBJ2-2	CASSVDWASDTGELFF
TRBV20-1	TRBJ2-4	CSARERGNIQYF
TRBV19	TRBJ1-6	CASSTRDRVNSPLHF
TRBV5-1	TRBJ1-1	CASSLNAAAGAFF
TRBV7-2	TRBJ2-3	CASSLAGLAMQYF
TRBV6-1	TRBJ1-6	CASRASRTDYNSPLHF
TRBV5-5	TRBJ1-1	CASSLAGGRYTEAFF
TRBV7-8	TRBJ1-2	CASSPKIAGARFYGYTF
TRBV20-1	TRBJ1-1	CSARSDANEAFF
TRBV5-1	TRBJ2-5	CASSFVEKETQYF
TRBV7-8	TRBJ1-6	CASSLGQSNSPLHF
TRBV28	TRBJ2-7	CASSFRVVHEQYF
TRBV5-1	TRBJ1-2	CASSLGSAPATLVYGYTF
TRBV20-1	TRBJ2-7	CSAIGGRTLSYEQYF
TRBV4-3	TRBJ2-7	CASSQDGVVGYEQYF
TRBV7-3	TRBJ2-1	CASSFEGLASNEQFF
TRBV7-3	TRBJ2-3	CASSFQRGRDTDTQYF
TRBV5-1	TRBJ2-3	CASWDRGWTDTQYF
TRBV2	TRBJ2-5	CASQGDQETQYF
TRBV3-1	TRBJ2-1	CASSLLGRFNEQFF